This T cell receptor (beta chain) was identified in a study of blood T cell repertoires in COVID-19 (dated by TCRdb to 2020 to 2021). Regarding the complete study: The collaborator samples originated in the United States, Italy and Spain and spanned the acute and convalescent phases of COVID-19. The repertoires were released in a freely available public database meant as a resource for research on the immune response to SARS-CoV-2. Where available, HLA class I and class II types were obtained from metadata supplied by the sample provider rather than from assay-based typing. The samples were drawn from the first 160 participants of the ongoing ImmuneRACE study and from 1,200 or so subjects provided by 6 global collaborators. The prospective study material was composed of cDNA or gDNA derived from T cells, B-cell-depleted T cells, or PBMCs. The dataset comprised deeply sampled blood TCRbeta repertoires from subjects exposed to, actively infected with, or recovered from COVID-19. A de-identified subject ID, COVID-19 status, age in years and sex were almost always included in the sample metadata.

Turning to this clone: Its antigen remains undetermined. Qualities for individual bases were not recorded, and no much larger clone is one base off.

CDR1 and CDR2 are drawn from the germline V gene (reference sequence): LNHNV, YYDKDF. V lost 0 bases and J lost 4 bases; the stretch between them is 16 bases long. There are 16 amino acids in the CDR3, from cysteine to phenylalanine inclusive. Only the CDR3 portion is preserved as DNA: 48 bases, with reading frame beginning at the first base. The collaborating institutions used their own protocols to collect whole blood in K2EDTA tubes. For TCRbeta analysis, collaborators shipped samples in one of three forms: frozen whole blood, isolated PBMCs, or DNA extracted from either of those sample types. The immunoSEQ Assay, a bias-controlled multiplex PCR, was used to amplify TCRbeta CDR3 regions from genomic DNA. Under the source paper's analysis protocol: The number of nucleated cells in each sample was estimated by amplification of reference gene primers within the assay. Sequence reads were collapsed and filtered to measure the absolute abundance of every unique TCRbeta CDR3 rearrangement. Productive Simpson clonality was computed per sample as the square root of Simpson's diversity index over productive rearrangements. Held by TCRdb, this immuneACCESS table contains in-frame sequences only and omits some clones. Under half of the omission traces to an unresolved V gene where checked; the cause of the rest is unknown. That table gives V, J and clone size, and the DNA gave D and trimming. The table for this sample lists under 250,000 clones; around 88% of them were counted only once. More than 1.2% of the sample goes to the ten largest clones.

Overall study results and their limits: The quantity of clinical and demographic metadata differed by source and by participant and was supplied without curation.

The clonotype originates from a man older than 75 with acute or convalescent COVID-19. The sample consisted of peripheral blood. The rearranged segments are TRBV15 and TRBJ2-7; a tentative D call is TRBD1 (7 bases match). The bases read TGTGCCACCAGCAGAGAAAAAGGAGCAGGGGGGTACGAGCAGTACTTC. This yields the protein CATSREKGAGGYEQYF.